This TCR beta chain was retrieved from a study of blood T cell repertoires in COVID-19. The overall study: COVID-19 samples collected from the United States, Italy and Spain covered acute and convalescent phases.

Ages ranged from about 18 to 89 years, with residence in around 24 US areas. Recovered status applied to Cohort 3 donors who had two consecutive negative PCRs. It also applied to those with clearance or with symptom resolution. In the authors' methods: The assay estimated nucleated cells by amplifying reference gene primers. TCRdb's copy holds only in-frame clones and misses some; the assay was immunoSEQ multiplex PCR. Clonal size and the V and J genes are those of that table, whereas D and trimming came from the DNA. This table holds 180,000 or so clones, around 85% found once. The CDR3 length is 15 residues. From germline, CDR1 is MNHEY and CDR2 SVGAGI. The ends were cut back, 8 bases at V and 1 base at J, with 17 bases in the middle.

The chain links TRBV6-5 to TRBJ1-1; D ambiguous. Specimen: PBMCs or T cells enriched from blood (not recorded which). The source of this sequence is a man aged 35-49 years who had recovered from COVID-19. CDR3 sequence (DNA): TGTGCCAGCCGAATGAGCATTCAGGCGAACACTGAAGCTTTCTTT. Encoded protein: CASRMSIQANTEAFF.